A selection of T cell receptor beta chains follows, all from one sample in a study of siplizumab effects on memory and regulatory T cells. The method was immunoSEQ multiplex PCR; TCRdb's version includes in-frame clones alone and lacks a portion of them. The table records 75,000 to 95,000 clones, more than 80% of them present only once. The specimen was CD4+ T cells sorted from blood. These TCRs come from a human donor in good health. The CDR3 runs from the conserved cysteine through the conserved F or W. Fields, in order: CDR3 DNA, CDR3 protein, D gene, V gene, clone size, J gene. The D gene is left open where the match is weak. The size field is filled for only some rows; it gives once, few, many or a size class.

CDR3 DNA: TGTGCCAGCAGCCCTCCGGGGGTTAGGGATTCACCCCTCCACTTT; CDR3 protein: CASSPPGVRDSPLHF; D gene: NA; V gene: TRBV7-9; clone size: NA; J gene: TRBJ1-6
CDR3 DNA: TGTGCCAGCTCACCATCGGGGGCTTACACCATATATTTT; CDR3 protein: CASSPSGAYTIYF; D gene: NA; V gene: TRBV18; clone size: few; J gene: TRBJ1-3
CDR3 DNA: TGTGCCAGTACCGACCGAGGAGCTTTGGAGACCCAGTACTTC; CDR3 protein: CASTDRGALETQYF; D gene: NA; V gene: TRBV19; clone size: NA; J gene: TRBJ2-5
CDR3 DNA: TGTGCCAGCAGCCAAGAAGGCAAAGAATATGGCTACACCTTC; CDR3 protein: CASSQEGKEYGYTF; D gene: NA; V gene: TRBV4-2; clone size: few; J gene: TRBJ1-2
CDR3 DNA: TGTGCCAGCAGTCCGGACTTCTCTGGAAACACCATATATTTT; CDR3 protein: CASSPDFSGNTIYF; D gene: NA; V gene: TRBV6-5; clone size: NA; J gene: TRBJ1-3
CDR3 DNA: TGTGCCAGTACCCGGGGGAACTCCTACAATGAGCAGTTCTTC; CDR3 protein: CASTRGNSYNEQFF; D gene: NA; V gene: TRBV19; clone size: NA; J gene: TRBJ2-1
CDR3 DNA: TGTGCCAGCAGCTCGGGACCAAGAGGCCACGAGCAGTACTTC; CDR3 protein: CASSSGPRGHEQYF; D gene: NA; V gene: TRBV7-2; clone size: NA; J gene: TRBJ2-7
CDR3 DNA: TGTGCCAGCAGCCCGCCGGCGCCCAAAAACATTCAGTACTTC; CDR3 protein: CASSPPAPKNIQYF; D gene: NA; V gene: TRBV7-2; clone size: NA; J gene: TRBJ2-4
CDR3 DNA: TGTGCCAGCAGCCAAGGAGGACAGGGACAATCAAGGCCCCAGCATTTT; CDR3 protein: CASSQGGQGQSRPQHF; D gene: TRBD1; V gene: TRBV4-2; clone size: NA; J gene: TRBJ1-5
CDR3 DNA: TGTGCCAGCAGCTTAAAGGGTTATAATTCACCCCTCCACTTT; CDR3 protein: CASSLKGYNSPLHF; D gene: NA; V gene: TRBV11-2; clone size: NA; J gene: TRBJ1-6
CDR3 DNA: TGTGCCAGCAGGAACCTGATGAACACTGAAGCTTTCTTT; CDR3 protein: CASRNLMNTEAFF; D gene: NA; V gene: TRBV6-5; clone size: once; J gene: TRBJ1-1
CDR3 DNA: TGCGCCAGCAGCCATGCAATGTACACCGGGGAGCTGTTTTTT; CDR3 protein: CASSHAMYTGELFF; D gene: NA; V gene: TRBV4-3; clone size: NA; J gene: TRBJ2-2
CDR3 DNA: TGTGCCAGCAGTGACAGGACCTATGGCTACACCTTC; CDR3 protein: CASSDRTYGYTF; D gene: NA; V gene: TRBV6-1; clone size: NA; J gene: TRBJ1-2
CDR3 DNA: TGTGCCAGCAGCCCCAGGGGAGGGAGCGGGGGACTGGATACGCAGTATTTT; CDR3 protein: CASSPRGGSGGLDTQYF; D gene: TRBD2; V gene: TRBV7-2; clone size: NA; J gene: TRBJ2-3
CDR3 DNA: TGTGCCTGGAGACCACCGGGACAAGGGGGCTACACCTTC; CDR3 protein: CAWRPPGQGGYTF; D gene: NA; V gene: TRBV30; clone size: NA; J gene: TRBJ1-2
CDR3 DNA: TGTGCCAGCAGTTCCCTCCGGACGGGCGCCGAGGGTGGCTACACCTTC; CDR3 protein: CASSSLRTGAEGGYTF; D gene: NA; V gene: TRBV6-6; clone size: NA; J gene: TRBJ1-2
CDR3 DNA: TGTGCCAGCAGCTTATTTGGGTCCACAGATACGCAGTATTTT; CDR3 protein: CASSLFGSTDTQYF; D gene: NA; V gene: TRBV7-9; clone size: NA; J gene: TRBJ2-3
CDR3 DNA: TGTGCCAGCGCCGGGACTCAATCTTACTACGAGCAGTACTTC; CDR3 protein: CASAGTQSYYEQYF; D gene: NA; V gene: TRBV19; clone size: NA; J gene: TRBJ2-7